The 19 T cell receptor beta chains below come from one sample, sequenced in a study of T-cell memory formation after mild COVID-19. TCRdb re-derived calls from the 5' RACE reads in MiXCR, one entry per CDR3 protein. The sample has around 450,000 distinct CDR3 sequences, 15% to 25% seen once. Material: PBMCs or a T cell subset sorted from them (not recorded which). All receptors come from an adult woman who had mild COVID-19 (a few samples of this study predate the infection). Cell type and time point are not known.

V and J are TRBV6-5 and TRBJ2-3; the D call may be TRBD1 or TRBD2 (5 bases each). Trimming removed 8 bases from V and 14 bases from J, with 17 bases in between. The length of the CDR3 is 11 residues. Looked up from germline, CDR1 is MNHEY and CDR2 is SVGAGI. CDR3 amino acids: CASRGDPGLYF. Written as DNA, the CDR3 is TGTGCCAGCCGAGGGGACCCCGGCTTGTATTTT.

This clonotype was detected many times. The chain links TRBV29-1 to TRBJ2-3; maybe TRBD2 (5 bases). The CDR3 is 13 amino acids. With 2 bases removed from V and 8 bases from J, the gap between germline ends came to 14 bases. The germline gives CDR1 SQVTM, CDR2 ANQGSEA. CDR3 in amino acids: CSVERAGRGTQYF. CDR3 in DNA: TGCAGCGTTGAACGGGCCGGCCGGGGTACGCAGTATTTT.

The chain combines TRBV2 with TRBJ1-4, with a tentative D call TRBD1 (5 bases). The CDR3 loop spans 15 amino acids. V lost 6 bases, J lost 0 bases, and 11 bases lay in between. Germline lookup yields CDR1 SNHLY and CDR2 FYNNEI. The CDR3 DNA follows: TGTGCCAGCAGGCAGGGTCCCGCAACTAATGAAAAACTGTTTTTT. Translating it yields CASRQGPATNEKLFF.

This clonotype was observed a few times. V and J are TRBV30 and TRBJ1-1, with a tentative D call TRBD1 (6 bases). The V end was cut by 6 bases, the J end by 1 base, with 15 bases between. The CDR3 has 14 residues. Germline V gene sequence: CDR1 GTSNPN, CDR2 SVGIG (reference sequence). CDR3 in amino acids: CACREGTRNTEAFF. The CDR3 DNA is TGTGCCTGCCGAGAGGGGACACGGAACACTGAAGCTTTCTTT.

CDR3 loop: CASSFGRQTYNEQFF. The CDR3 bases are TGTGCCAGCAGCTTTGGCAGGCAGACCTACAATGAGCAGTTCTTC. This chain links TRBV5-4 with TRBJ2-1; no definite D call. This CDR3 comprises 15 residues. CDR1 SGHNT and CDR2 YYREEE come from the germline V gene (reference sequence). The ends were cut back, 2 bases at V and 2 bases at J, with 11 bases in the middle. The complete variable domain, with remaining parts taken from reference TRBV5-4 and TRBJ2-1, reads ETGVTQSPTHLIKTRGQQVTLRCSSQSGHNTVSWYQQALGQGPQFIFQYYREEENGRGNFPPRFSGLQFPNYSSELNVNALELDDSALYLCASSFGRQTYNEQFFGPGTRLTVL.

This clonotype was recorded many times. V is TRBV6-2 or TRBV6-3 and J is TRBJ2-7; 9 bases are a match to TRBD1. The germline gives CDR1 MNHEY, CDR2 SVGEGT. Germline trimming cut 6 bases from V and 3 bases from J; bases unmatched to any gene: 9. CDR3 size: 15 residues. The CDR3 spells CASSPPGQGYYEQYF. CDR3 in DNA: TGTGCCAGCAGCCCCCCGGGACAGGGATACTACGAGCAGTACTTC.

In its sample, this clonotype was seen a few times. The V and J genes are TRBV5-6 and TRBJ1-1; no definite D call. The CDR3 totals 13 residues. Per germline, CDR1 SGHDT and CDR2 YYEEEE. V lost 2 bases to trimming and J lost 6 bases, with 11 bases between them. CDR3 coding DNA: TGTGCCAGCAGCTTACGACGGACGGCTGAAGCTTTCTTT. Translating it yields CASSLRRTAEAFF.

The V gene is TRBV12-3 or TRBV12-4, the J gene TRBJ1-4; D might be TRBD1 (5 bases). The CDR3 is 15 amino acids. V was cut by 6 bases and J by 2 bases, with 13 bases left in between. CDR3 loop: CASRPYGTTNEKLFF. As DNA, the CDR3 is TGTGCCAGCAGACCCTACGGGACGACTAATGAAAAACTGTTTTTT.

The V gene is TRBV12-3 or TRBV12-4, the J gene TRBJ2-7; D assignment may be TRBD1 or TRBD2 (6 bases each). This CDR3 is 12 amino acids long. V lost 8 bases and J 3 bases, leaving 11 bases between the germline ends. The CDR3 nucleotides read TGTGCCAGCGGCGGGACAATCTACGAGCAGTACTTC. This encodes CASGGTIYEQYF.

Only a few counts were recorded for this clonotype. The chain links TRBV2 to TRBJ1-1; D gene ambiguous. Germline V gene lookup returns CDR1 SNHLY and CDR2 FYNNEI. This CDR3 region has 12 residues. V shed 7 bases and J shed 4 bases, with 10 bases lying between them. Here the CDR3 reads CASNLGSTEAFF. The CDR3 nucleotides read TGTGCCAGCAATTTGGGGAGCACTGAAGCTTTCTTT.

The chain employs TRBV18 and TRBJ1-2, with D maybe TRBD1 (5 bases). This CDR3 has 14 residues. Trimming cost V 2 bases and J 4 bases, with 11 bases left between them. Germline V gene lookup returns CDR1 KGHSH and CDR2 LQKENI. The CDR3 spells CASSPTTESYGYTF. The DNA of the CDR3 is TGTGCCAGCTCACCAACGACAGAATCCTATGGCTACACCTTC.

DNA of the CDR3: TGTGCCAGCAGTTCTAGGCACAGGGCCACCGGGGAGCTGTTTTTT. Amino acid sequence: CASSSRHRATGELFF. V usage is TRBV28 and J usage is TRBJ2-2; possible D gene TRBD1, 6 bases. CDR1 and CDR2 (germline): MDHEN, SYDVKM. The V and J ends lost 4 bases and 4 bases respectively, with 13 bases between them. CDR3 size: 15 residues.

This chain links TRBV12-3 or TRBV12-4 with TRBJ2-1; D remains ambiguous. V was pared by 5 bases and J by 5 bases, with 10 bases between. CDR3 length equals 13 residues. The CDR3 region is CASSMGRNNEQFF. The CDR3 nucleotides read TGTGCCAGCAGTATGGGCCGAAACAATGAGCAGTTCTTC.

A few counts support this clonotype. V and J are TRBV6-1 and TRBJ2-1, with 12 bases that match TRBD2. Trimming removed 3 bases from V and 5 bases from J; junction bases left unmatched: 8. The CDR3 contains 17 residues. The V gene's germline CDR1 is MNHNS and CDR2 SASEGT. Written as DNA, the CDR3 is TGTGCCAGCAGTGACGATCTAGCGGGGGGGCCTCACAATGAGCAGTTCTTC. Its translation: CASSDDLAGGPHNEQFF.

This chain uses TRBV7-3 with TRBJ2-5; D not resolved. The V end lost 3 bases, the J end lost 5 bases, and 16 bases lay between the germline ends. CDR1 and CDR2 from the germline V gene are SGHTA and FQGTGA. This CDR3 contains 15 residues. The CDR3 region is CASSFRASIGETQYF. The CDR3 DNA is TGTGCCAGCAGCTTCCGGGCAAGTATTGGTGAGACCCAGTACTTC.

The table lists this clonotype with a few counts. V usage is TRBV4-1 and J usage is TRBJ2-7, with D perhaps matching TRBD2 (6 bases). Trimming removed 0 bases from V and 3 bases from J, with 12 bases in between. The CDR3 spans 15 residues. CDR1 is MGHRA and CDR2 is YSYEKL in the germline V gene. CDR3 loop: CASSQDGGVNYEQYF. As DNA, the CDR3 is TGCGCCAGCAGCCAAGACGGAGGGGTTAACTACGAGCAGTACTTC.

This clonotype was counted a few times. The gene calls are TRBV7-8 and TRBJ1-2; perhaps TRBD1 as D (5 bases). CDR1 is SGHVS, CDR2 FQNEAQ, per germline. The CDR3 covers 14 residues. The V end was cut by 0 bases, the J end by 4 bases, with 9 bases between. The CDR3 protein is CASSLARGSYGYTF. The CDR3 nucleotides read TGTGCCAGCAGCTTAGCGCGGGGGAGCTATGGCTACACCTTC.

This clonotype was seen more than once but under ten times. This rearrangement joins TRBV6-1 to TRBJ2-3, with TRBD2 identical over 10 bases. J gave up 4 bases and V 7 bases, and 11 bases lay outside the gene matches. The CDR3 has 16 residues. Germline values: CDR1 MNHNS, CDR2 SASEGT. The CDR3 loop reads CASITGSSGGSDTQYF. The CDR3 nucleotides read TGTGCCAGCATTACGGGGTCTAGCGGGGGTTCAGATACGCAGTATTTT.

A few counts support this clonotype. The gene calls are TRBV30 and TRBJ1-5; 7 bases are shared with TRBD1. The CDR3 is 13 amino acids. The germline V gene has CDR1 GTSNPN and CDR2 SVGIG (reference sequence). J lost 4 bases, V lost 1 base, and 1 base had no gene match. CDR3: CAWSGDRNQPQHF. CDR3 sequence (DNA): TGTGCCTGGAGTGGGGACAGAAATCAGCCCCAGCATTTT.